The T cell receptor (beta chain) described here comes from a study of Ad26.COV2.S vaccination and SARS-CoV-2 variants. Overall study: It was the COV1001 Ad26.COV2.S trial arm that included the donor. Each vaccinee took Ad26.COV2.S intramuscularly, once or twice 56 days apart.

Concerning this clone: Antigen unknown.

The CDR3 runs to 15 residues. CDR1 is MGHDK, CDR2 SYGVNS, per germline. The ends lost 1 base at V and 6 bases at J; junction bases unmatched: 7. Treatment defined: approximately 18 received Ad26.COV2.S at low or high dose, single or two shots; roughly 5 received placebo; per-sample allocation not given. It was on day 63 after the first vaccine or placebo injection that samples were taken. Method: immunoSEQ multiplex PCR; TCRdb's copy keeps in-frame clones and lacks some. The profile shows roughly 350,000 clones, approximately 86% of them singletons. Study observations and caveats: An underestimation of total T cell responses may have resulted from the TCR breadth and depth analyses. Vaccinated individuals (as opposed to placebo recipients) had higher spike-specific TCR breadth.

This specimen was peripheral blood, taken in a trial of Ad26.COV2.S vaccine versus placebo. This TCR derives from a person between 18 and 65 years old who received the Ad26.COV2.S COVID-19 vaccine or a placebo. The chain has TRBV25-1 and TRBJ1-2; 8 bases agree with TRBD1. This chain's CDR3 is CASSEFRGQGHGYTF. CDR3 coding DNA: TGTGCCAGCAGTGAATTTCGCGGACAGGGCCATGGCTACACCTTC.